This TCR beta chain originates from a study of T cells in Graves' hyperthyroidism and ophthalmopathy (dated by TCRdb to the late 2010s). Looking at the study overall: Peripheral blood samples were taken at the time of initial diagnosis, prior to any treatment. In addition, the study compared T-cell repertoires in thyroid tissue and in blood from roughly 6 Graves' hyperthyroidism patients. An independent validation cohort of 18 to 20 hyperthyroidism patients and 17 patients who later progressed to ophthalmopathy tested prospective prediction of ophthalmopathy. Once sampling was done, hyperthyroidism patients were given methimazole at a starting dose of 30 mg daily, whereas ophthalmopathy patients were given high-dose intravenous methylprednisolone. The 95 to 100 discovery patients were divided at random into training and test sets in a 7:3 ratio. According to the paper, TCR Vbeta CDR3 sequencing was carried out on some 140 peripheral blood samples, which came from around 43 ophthalmopathy, about 75 hyperthyroidism and roughly 17 progressor patients. To identify TCR V-J signatures that set the groups apart, the researchers used a discovery cohort of about a hundred patients, made up of 40 to 45 with Graves' ophthalmopathy and about 60 with stable Graves' hyperthyroidism.

Stable Graves' hyperthyroidism was defined as no progression to ophthalmopathy during 18 months of follow-up. Hyperthyroidism patients were aged 18 to 65 years and newly diagnosed, with disease duration of less than 2 months. The study excluded patients with uncontrolled infections, other autoimmune diseases, pregnancy or lactation. Diagnoses relied on clinical symptoms, serum thyroxine and TRAb, thyroid ultrasound and orbital computed tomography. PBMCs were separated from under 12 ml of fresh peripheral blood using Ficoll-Paque density gradient centrifugation. Total RNA was extracted with Trizol reagent, and quality was checked on an Agilent 2100 Bioanalyzer. The TCR beta CDR3 regions were amplified from the RNA transcripts. The TCR CDR3 was subjected to a first round of RT-PCR using the HTBI primer set and the Qiagen OneStep RT-PCR kit. A second multiplex PCR round built the libraries, followed by size selection and purification. The libraries were sequenced on an Illumina HiSeq2000 using paired-end 100 bp reads. As for the original processing: SOAPnuke was used to process the raw data, with reads discarded if the reads contained adapters or uncalled bases, had a mean Phred below 15, or lacked an exact constant-primer or identifier match. High-quality paired reads were merged with COPE v1.2.5, and unique nucleotide sequences were defined as clonotypes. Clonotypes were aligned to IMGT TRBV, TRBD and TRBJ reference segments using MiTCR v1.1. The analysis was restricted to V-J combinations with a frequency above 0.0001, which together covered 99.2% of the repertoires. A TCS score was defined as the ratio between F50 (clonal expansion) and ExV (chaos), using BLOSUM62-based TCRdist between CDR3 peptides within each V-J. Welch's t-statistics and random forest reduced 514 V-J features to roughly 13, which were used in a naive Bayes classifier (R e1071). In TCRdb, the public reads were trimmed at Q25 with fastp and aligned with MiXCR, with productive beta chains retained. Rows are combined by CDR3 protein, so each entry shows the most common genes and DNA. The V and J calls reflect TCRdb's pipeline rather than the authors' work. The sample data list approximately 600,000 distinct CDR3 sequences, and around 15% of these were observed just once. The ten largest clones take up 3.8% of the sample.

This clonotype was found a few times. The clone's antigen remains unknown. Base qualities are missing; no much larger clone stands one base away. The CDR3 has 14 amino acids, counting the end cysteine and phenylalanine. The entry retains the CDR3 DNA only, 42 bases that are in frame from base 1. CDR1 and CDR2 were assigned from the germline V gene as SGDLS and YYNGEE. V is reduced by 0 bases and J by 5 bases, leaving a spacing of 9 bases between them. Study-level results and caveats: Most expanded thyroid clonotypes (frequency above 0.001) were also found in blood, which suggests that blood repertoires may mirror thyroid immune responses. No statistical method was used to fix the sample size in advance, and group allocation was not hidden from the investigators. Ophthalmopathy was separated from stable hyperthyroidism by a 13 V-J signature model, with over 85% sensitivity and roughly 81% specificity obtained in cross-validation and 80%/75% obtained in testing. In validation, the model predicted progression to ophthalmopathy a median of roughly six months before onset, with approximately 71% sensitivity and 72.22% specificity.

The sequence derives from a woman in her 30s with Graves' hyperthyroidism. The chain is assembled from TRBV9 and TRBJ1-5, with the D gene uncertain. Specimen: blood. The CDR3 sequence is CASSVGGVHQPQHF. At the DNA level, the sequence is TGTGCCAGCAGCGTAGGCGGGGTTCATCAGCCCCAGCATTTT.